A single sample gave rise to the 20 T cell receptor beta chains below, sequenced in a study of T-cell memory formation after mild COVID-19. TCRdb analysed the 5' RACE reads with MiXCR anew, one entry per CDR3 protein. The table records a few hundred thousand distinct CDR3 sequences, about 27% of them present only once. The specimen was PBMCs or a T cell subset sorted from them (not recorded which). These receptors all stem from an adult woman who had mild COVID-19 (a few samples of this study predate the infection). Cell type and time point are not known.

In this sample, this clonotype turned up a few times. DNA for the CDR3: TGTGCCAGCAGAGGAGGGTCAGGTAGCACAGATACGCAGTATTTT. Translated: CASRGGSGSTDTQYF. The chain links TRBV18 to TRBJ2-3; D perhaps matches TRBD2 (6 bases). The CDR3 consists of 15 residues. V was trimmed by 8 bases and J by 0 bases, leaving 15 bases between them. Germline CDR1 and CDR2: KGHSH and LQKENI.

This clonotype was seen more than once but under ten times. V is TRBV7-9 and J is TRBJ2-2; 8 bases fit TRBD2. V shed 5 bases and J 5 bases; nucleotides not matched to a gene: 7. The CDR3 contains 15 residues. CDR1 is SEHNR, CDR2 FQNEAQ, per germline (reference sequence). CDR3 DNA: TGTGCCAGCAGCCCCGTACTAGCGGATACCGGGGAGCTGTTTTTT. The encoded protein is CASSPVLADTGELFF.

This clonotype showed up just a few times. The J gene is TRBJ2-3, the V gene TRBV5-1; TRBD2 agrees at 9 bases. Germline CDR1 is SGHRS and CDR2 is YFSETQ. With V trimmed by 7 bases and J by 3 bases, 9 bases remained unmatched. This CDR3 contains 15 residues. The CDR3 DNA sequence: TGCGCCAGCGTGGCTAGCGGGAAGGTGACAGATACGCAGTATTTT. As protein: CASVASGKVTDTQYF.

V usage is TRBV28 and J usage is TRBJ2-2, with D unclear. CDR1 and CDR2 (germline): MDHEN, SYDVKM. The CDR3 loop spans 12 amino acids. The V end lost 5 bases, the J end lost 6 bases, and 7 bases lay between the germline ends. This CDR3 reads CASSPPAGELFF. For the CDR3, the DNA is TGTGCCAGCAGTCCTCCGGCCGGGGAGCTGTTTTTT.

This clonotype was observed a few times. V usage is TRBV15 and J usage is TRBJ1-4; D call uncertain. CDR1 and CDR2 (germline): LNHNV, YYDKDF (reference sequence). CDR3 length: 15 residues. Trimming shortened V by 0 bases and J by 7 bases, and 12 bases separated the two germline ends. CDR3 DNA sequence: TGTGCCACCAGCAGAGACCCCTTAGAAGGTGAAAAACTGTTTTTT. Protein product: CATSRDPLEGEKLFF.

V and J are TRBV7-8 and TRBJ1-1, with D perhaps TRBD1 (5 bases). Germline V CDR1 and CDR2: SGHVS, FQNEAQ. V shed 7 bases and J shed 2 bases, with 17 bases lying between them. This CDR3 is 15 amino acids long. The CDR3 DNA follows: TGTGCCAGCACCCCGGACACGGGCGTCAACACTGAAGCTTTCTTT. It translates to CASTPDTGVNTEAFF.

V usage is TRBV7-6 and J usage is TRBJ1-1; D may be TRBD1 (6 bases). The V gene's germline CDR1 is SGHVS and CDR2 FNYEAQ. The V and J ends lost 5 bases and 6 bases respectively, with 13 bases between them. This CDR3 comprises 13 residues. The DNA for the CDR3 is TGTGCCAGCAGCAGAGGCCCAGGGGCTGAAGCTTTCTTT. Protein: CASSRGPGAEAFF. The whole variable domain, remainder taken from reference TRBV7-6 and TRBJ1-1, is GAGVSQSPRYKVTKRGQDVALRCDPISGHVSLYWYRQALGQGPEFLTYFNYEAQQDKSGLPNDRFSAERPEGSISTLTIQRTEQRDSAMYRCASSRGPGAEAFFGQGTRLTVV.

The chain joins TRBV2 to TRBJ2-7, with 7 bases identical to TRBD2. The CDR3 length is 13 residues. The junction had 6 bases not matched to a gene; V was cut back by 3 bases and J by 7 bases. Germline lookup yields CDR1 SNHLY and CDR2 FYNNEI. CDR3 sequence: CASSDPTSHEQYF. For the CDR3, the DNA is TGTGCCAGCAGTGACCCGACTAGCCATGAGCAGTACTTC.

The chain employs TRBV11-2 and TRBJ2-7; D might be TRBD2 (7 bases). The CDR3 is made up of 15 amino acids. The germline V gene encodes CDR1 SGHAT and CDR2 FQNNGV. The V gene lost 0 bases and the J gene lost 3 bases, with 12 bases spanning the gap. The CDR3 coding sequence is TGTGCCAGCAGCTTAGAAGGGGGAGGGCACTACGAGCAGTACTTC. Translation: CASSLEGGGHYEQYF. Supplemented by reference TRBV11-2 and TRBJ2-7, the full variable domain reads EAGVAQSPRYKIIEKRQSVAFWCNPISGHATLYWYQQILGQGPKLLIQFQNNGVVDDSQLPKDRFSAERLKGVDSTLKIQPAKLEDSAVYLCASSLEGGGHYEQYFGPGTRLTVT.

This clonotype was detected only a few times. An end of the junction does not agree with germline; a read error may underlie this. V and J are TRBV18 and TRBJ1-1; 9 nucleotides match TRBD1. The CDR3 spans 15 residues. Germline values: CDR1 KGHSH, CDR2 LQKENI. DNA of the CDR3: TGTGCCAGCTCACCACTAGGGACAGGGAACACTGAATCTTTCTTT. This sequence encodes CASSPLGTGNTESFF.

A few counts support this clonotype. The CDR3 coding sequence is TGTGCCAGCACCTCGGGACAGGGCCTCACAGATACGCAGTATTTT. Translation gives CASTSGQGLTDTQYF. The chain employs TRBV11-2 and TRBJ2-3, with 9 bases that match TRBD1. CDR3 size: 15 residues. Germline values: CDR1 SGHAT, CDR2 FQNNGV. Germline trimming cut 7 bases from V and 2 bases from J; bases unmatched to any gene: 7.

CDR3 sequence reads: CSARAPARRGMDIQYF. The CDR3 nucleotides read TGCAGTGCTAGAGCGCCCGCCCGACGGGGGATGGACATTCAGTACTTC. The chain is built from TRBV20-1 and TRBJ2-4, with D perhaps TRBD2 (6 bases). V was shortened by 1 base and J by 8 bases, with 21 bases between the two germline ends. Germline loops: CDR1 DFQATT, CDR2 SNEGSKA (reference sequence). The CDR3 contains 16 residues.

This sequence joins TRBV12-3 or TRBV12-4 and TRBJ2-2; the match to TRBD1 covers 7 bases. V dropped 3 bases and J dropped 2; count of bases not matched to a gene: 3. This CDR3 is 15 amino acids long. CDR3 bases: TGTGCCAGCAGTTTGACAGGGCTAAACACCGGGGAGCTGTTTTTT. It is translated as CASSLTGLNTGELFF.

The genes are TRBV5-1 and TRBJ1-1; D unresolved. The CDR3 spans 14 residues. Trimming took 0 bases from V and 0 from J, leaving 6 bases between them. CDR1 is SGHRS, CDR2 YFSETQ, per germline. This chain's CDR3 is CASSLAFVNTEAFF. The CDR3 DNA sequence: TGCGCCAGCAGCTTGGCGTTTGTGAACACTGAAGCTTTCTTT.

CDR3 bases: TGTGCCAGCAGTCTGGGGGACAGGGAGGTTCAGCCCCAGCATTTT. It yields the protein CASSLGDREVQPQHF. V usage is TRBV6-2 or TRBV6-3 and J usage is TRBJ1-5, with TRBD1 identical over 9 bases. CDR1 and CDR2 (germline): MNHEY, SVGEGT. Trimming cost V 5 bases and J 6 bases; bases outside gene matches: 8. The CDR3 sequence is 15 residues long.

This clonotype came up a few times. V gene TRBV10-3 combines with J gene TRBJ1-6; tentative D call: TRBD1 (5 bases). V was trimmed by 3 bases and J by 7 bases, leaving 10 bases between them. The CDR3 totals 14 residues. CDR1 is ENHRY and CDR2 is SYGVKD in the germline V gene. The CDR3 DNA is TGTGCCATCAGTGACACAGGAGGCAATTCACCCCTCCACTTT. This sequence encodes CAISDTGGNSPLHF.

This chain links TRBV12-3 or TRBV12-4 with TRBJ2-7, with 9 bases identical to TRBD1. Trimming at V came to 6 bases and at J to 0 bases, leaving 6 bases not matched to a gene. The CDR3 totals 15 residues. The CDR3, as DNA: TGTGCCAGCAGGGAGGGACAGGGAAGCTCCTACGAGCAGTACTTC. Translation gives CASREGQGSSYEQYF.

This clonotype was found a few times. This chain connects TRBV7-8 to TRBJ1-5; TRBD1 matches at 9 bases. The germline V gene encodes CDR1 SGHVS and CDR2 FQNEAQ. The CDR3 contains 17 residues. V shed 5 bases, J shed 1 base, and the junction held 9 bases outside the gene matches. The CDR3 reads CASSTTPGQGSNQPQHF. The CDR3 DNA reads TGTGCCAGCAGCACAACCCCCGGACAGGGGAGCAATCAGCCCCAGCATTTT.

In its sample, this clonotype was seen a few times. The chain couples TRBV7-3 to TRBJ2-1; perhaps TRBD2 as D (5 bases). CDR1 and CDR2 (germline): SGHTA, FQGTGA. This CDR3 has 16 amino acids. V lost 5 bases, J lost 0 bases, and 14 bases lay in between. The CDR3 nucleotides are TGTGCCAGCAGCCCCGTCCACGGGATCTCCTACAATGAGCAGTTCTTC. Translating gives CASSPVHGISYNEQFF. Drawing the rest from reference TRBV7-3 and TRBJ2-1, the complete variable domain is GAGVSQTPSNKVTEKGKYVELRCDPISGHTALYWYRQSLGQGPEFLIYFQGTGAADDSGLPNDRFFAVRPEGSVSTLKIQRTERGDSAVYLCASSPVHGISYNEQFFGPGTRLTVL.

The chain joins TRBV11-3 to TRBJ2-2; 7 positions match TRBD1. Germline lookup yields CDR1 SGHNT and CDR2 YENEEA. The junction had 9 bases not matched to a gene; V was cut back by 3 bases and J by 2 bases. CDR3 size: 17 residues. This chain's CDR3 is CASSFLTGTLNTGELFF. In nucleotides, the CDR3 is TGTGCCAGCAGCTTCCTGACAGGGACATTAAACACCGGGGAGCTGTTTTTT.